This is a list of T cell receptor beta chains from one sample in a study of blood T cell repertoires in COVID-19. The assay was immunoSEQ multiplex PCR, and TCRdb's table has in-frame clones only and misses some. The table has approximately 150,000 clones, roughly 88% seen once; the top ten hold about 7%. The sample taken for sequencing was peripheral blood. The receptors stem from a woman in her fifties or sixties in a cohort sampled during active or convalescent COVID-19. Each CDR3 is given with its conserved first and last residue. Each record gives: V gene, J gene, CDR3 protein.

>TRBV24-1|TRBJ2-2
CATSAPGGTGEAGELFF
>TRBV7-2|TRBJ1-2
CASSLLGGQGNNYGYTF
>TRBV5-1|TRBJ1-4
CASGLQSSNEKLFF
>TRBV29-1|TRBJ1-2
CSVEEWHPDSHTRGSNYGYTF
>TRBV14|TRBJ2-3
CASSQASGGFSTDTQYF
>TRBV9|TRBJ1-2
CASSVATGRGAQGYTF
>TRBV7-3|TRBJ2-1
CASSLRGLAVNEQFF
>TRBV12-3/TRBV12-4|TRBJ2-7
CASSEQGYEQYF
>TRBV4-1|TRBJ1-1
CASSLSPAGYTEAFF
>TRBV3-1/TRBV3-2|TRBJ2-5
CASSLGGGSQETQYF
>TRBV28|TRBJ2-1
CASSLVGGGARLNEQFF
>TRBV5-1|TRBJ2-3
CASSFRPGLAGGTDTQYF
>TRBV5-4|TRBJ2-2
CASSLAILGELFF
>TRBV4-1|TRBJ1-5
CASSLQREGNQPQHF
>TRBV19|TRBJ1-5
CASSIVPGQASNQPQHF
>TRBV19|TRBJ1-1
CATMRNTEAFF
>TRBV3-1/TRBV3-2|TRBJ1-4
CASSQLLQGTEKLFF
>TRBV7-3|TRBJ1-1
CASSPNRQDTEAFF
>TRBV3-1/TRBV3-2|TRBJ2-7
CASSQDPAGLYYEQYF
>TRBV15|TRBJ1-5
CATSREKRNQPQHF